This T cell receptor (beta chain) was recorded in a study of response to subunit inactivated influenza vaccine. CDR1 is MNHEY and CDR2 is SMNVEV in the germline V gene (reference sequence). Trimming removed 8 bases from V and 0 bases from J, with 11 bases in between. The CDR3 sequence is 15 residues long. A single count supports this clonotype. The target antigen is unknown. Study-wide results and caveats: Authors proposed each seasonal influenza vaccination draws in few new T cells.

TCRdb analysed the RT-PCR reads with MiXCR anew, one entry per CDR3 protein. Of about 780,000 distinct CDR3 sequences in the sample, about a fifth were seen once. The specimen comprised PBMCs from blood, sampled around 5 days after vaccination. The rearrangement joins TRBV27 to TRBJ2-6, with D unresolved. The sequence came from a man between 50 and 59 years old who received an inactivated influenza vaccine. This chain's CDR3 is CASRPMTSGANVLTF. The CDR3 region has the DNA TGTGCCAGCCGCCCCATGACCTCTGGGGCCAACGTCCTGACTTTC.